This passage covers 27 T cell receptor beta chains from one sample sequenced in a study of blood T cell repertoires in COVID-19. The method was immunoSEQ multiplex PCR; TCRdb's version includes in-frame clones alone and lacks a portion of them. The data show a few hundred thousand clones, more than 75% seen once. The source material was peripheral blood. The receptors here all came from a man aged 55 to 70 with acute or convalescent COVID-19.

The chain employs TRBV20-1 and TRBJ2-7, with a possible D match to TRBD2 (5 bases). CDR1 and CDR2 (germline): DFQATT, SNEGSKA (reference sequence). The CDR3 spans 14 residues. V shed 3 bases and J shed 0 bases, with 12 bases lying between them. This CDR3 is CSASKEVLSYEQYF. As DNA, the CDR3 is TGCAGTGCTAGTAAGGAGGTTCTCTCCTACGAGCAGTACTTC.

This chain links TRBV9 with TRBJ2-5; 9 positions agree with TRBD2. With 0 bases clipped from V and 3 bases from J, the junction kept 6 bases outside the gene matches. CDR3 size: 16 residues. The germline V gene encodes CDR1 SGDLS and CDR2 YYNGEE. CDR3 nucleotide sequence: TGTGCCAGCAGCGTAGGTAGCGGGGGACACAAAGAGACCCAGTACTTC. It specifies CASSVGSGGHKETQYF.

The CDR3 here is CASSKVPLAGGGEQFF. CDR3 nucleotide sequence: TGTGCCAGCAGCAAAGTGCCACTAGCGGGGGGGGGTGAGCAGTTCTTC. The chain uses TRBV4-2 and TRBJ2-1; 13 nucleotides align to TRBD2. Trimming cost V 5 bases and J 9 bases; bases outside gene matches: 10. Germline assignment: CDR1 LGHNA and CDR2 YNFKEQ. The CDR3 is made up of 16 amino acids.

The V gene is TRBV18, the J gene TRBJ2-1, with 8 bases matching TRBD1. The CDR3 sequence is 17 residues long. The trim removed 3 bases at V and 9 bases at J, leaving 16 bases unmatched. Germline V CDR1 and CDR2: KGHSH, LQKENI. CDR3 coding DNA: TGTGCCAGCTCACCCCCAGTTCCAGGGGGCGGTATGGGTGAGCAGTTCTTC. This gives the protein CASSPPVPGGGMGEQFF.

V gene TRBV5-1 combines with J gene TRBJ2-2; TRBD2 aligns across 9 bases. This CDR3 comprises 14 residues. The trim removed 4 bases at V and 3 bases at J, leaving 1 base unmatched. Germline loops: CDR1 SGHRS, CDR2 YFSETQ. As DNA, the CDR3 is TGCGCCAGCAGCCGCGGGGGGGACACCGGGGAGCTGTTTTTT. Residues: CASSRGGDTGELFF.

The chain recombines TRBV19 with TRBJ1-2; tentative D call: TRBD1 (5 bases). V lost 5 bases and J 6 bases, leaving 10 bases between the germline ends. The CDR3 totals 12 residues. The germline gives CDR1 LNHDA, CDR2 SQIVND (reference sequence). In DNA form, the CDR3 reads TGTGCCAGTAGTGCACAAGGGGATGGCTACACCTTC. Protein product: CASSAQGDGYTF. Supplemented by reference TRBV19 and TRBJ1-2, the full variable domain reads DGGITQSPKYLFRKEGQNVTLSCEQNLNHDAMYWYRQDPGQGLRLIYYSQIVNDFQKGDIAEGYSVSREKKESFPLTVTSAQKNPTAFYLCASSAQGDGYTFGSGTRLTVV.

J is TRBJ2-4 and V is TRBV4-1; D gene ambiguous. V gave up 0 bases and J gave up 15 bases, with 15 bases separating them. Germline CDR1 is MGHRA and CDR2 is YSYEKL. The CDR3 runs 13 residues. CDR3 in DNA: TGCGCCAGCAGCCAAGACCTTCTCGGGTCGGCGTACTTC. Protein product: CASSQDLLGSAYF.

The chain couples TRBV5-1 to TRBJ2-7, with D perhaps matching TRBD1 (7 bases). V was cut by 1 base and J by 6 bases, with 11 bases left in between. The CDR3 is 13 residues long. Germline assignment: CDR1 SGHRS and CDR2 YFSETQ. The CDR3 here is CASSLRQGGEQYF. In nucleotides, the CDR3 is TGCGCCAGCAGCTTGCGGCAGGGGGGCGAGCAGTACTTC.

The V gene is TRBV28, the J gene TRBJ2-5; a weak D match, TRBD2 (6 bases). Germline assignment: CDR1 MDHEN and CDR2 SYDVKM. The CDR3 contains 12 residues. The V end lost 7 bases, the J end lost 9 bases, and 15 bases lay between the germline ends. The CDR3, as DNA: TGTGCCAGCACCGAACGGAGGGACTCCCAGTACTTC. Translating gives CASTERRDSQYF.

This chain links TRBV10-3 with TRBJ2-1; TRBD1 matches 7 bases. This CDR3 is 13 amino acids long. Losses at the gene ends were 7 bases for V and 4 bases for J; bases not matched to a gene: 4. Germline V CDR1 and CDR2: ENHRY, SYGVKD. The CDR3 sequence is CAITRDRYNEQFF. Written as DNA, the CDR3 is TGTGCCATCACCAGGGACAGATACAATGAGCAGTTCTTC.

This chain joins TRBV5-8 and TRBJ2-1; D unclear. The CDR3 is 16 residues long. The V gene's germline CDR1 is SGHTS and CDR2 YDEGEE. Deletions cut 0 bases from V and 0 bases from J, with 10 bases between. CDR3 sequence (DNA): TGTGCCAGCAGCTTGGGGGCCGATTCCTCCTACAATGAGCAGTTCTTC. This gives the protein CASSLGADSSYNEQFF.

This chain connects TRBV29-1 to TRBJ2-2, with D possibly TRBD1 on 6 matching bases. This CDR3 has 13 amino acids. The V gene's germline CDR1 is SQVTM and CDR2 ANQGSEA. Trimming removed 5 bases from V and 5 bases from J, with 12 bases in between. The CDR3 spells CSVWDTVTGELFF. The CDR3 nucleotides read TGCAGCGTTTGGGACACGGTAACCGGGGAGCTGTTTTTT.

This clone was seen a handful of times. The chain links TRBV10-2 to TRBJ1-4, with a possible D match to TRBD1 (6 bases). The V gene's germline CDR1 is WSHSY and CDR2 SAAADI. CDR3 size: 14 residues. Trimming stripped 5 bases from V and 8 bases from J, with 15 bases between. CDR3 sequence: CASSRTPRGEKLFF. CDR3 DNA: TGCGCCAGCAGTAGGACCCCCAGGGGAGAAAAACTGTTTTTT.

This clone was seen more than once but under ten times. The rearrangement links TRBV19 to TRBJ1-2; perhaps TRBD1 as D (6 bases). This CDR3 contains 17 residues. The germline CDR1 and CDR2 sequences are LNHDA and SQIVND (reference sequence). Trimming cost V 3 bases and J 4 bases, with 21 bases left between them. CDR3 sequence: CASSIIPDRRGSYGYTF. The CDR3 DNA is TGTGCCAGTAGTATCATCCCCGACCGCAGGGGAAGCTATGGCTACACCTTC.

For this clone: The identical CDR3 is also encoded by other nucleotide sequences in the sample. This rearrangement joins TRBV6-5 to TRBJ1-2; 11 bases agree with TRBD1. Germline CDR1 MNHEY, CDR2 SVGAGI. The CDR3 is 15 amino acids. V gave up 2 bases and J gave up 8 bases; unmatched junction bases: 7. The DNA for the CDR3 is TGTGCCAGCAGTTACCTTGGACAGGGGGCTAGAGGCTACACCTTC. This gives the protein CASSYLGQGARGYTF.

V and J are TRBV19 and TRBJ1-1; D not resolved. Germline V gives CDR1 LNHDA, CDR2 SQIVND (reference sequence). The germline V and J ends were trimmed by 3 bases and 3 bases, with 11 bases remaining between them. The CDR3 loop spans 14 amino acids. The chain's CDR3 is CASSIVGSYTEAFF. In nucleotides, the CDR3 is TGTGCCAGTAGTATTGTGGGCAGCTACACTGAAGCTTTCTTT.

The rearrangement links TRBV4-3 to TRBJ2-7, with 8 bases fitting TRBD1. The CDR3 runs to 15 residues. Germline values: CDR1 LGHNA, CDR2 YSLEER. The J segment lost 0 bases and the V segment lost 1 base, leaving 2 bases of the junction unmatched. DNA for the CDR3: TGCGCCAGCAGCCAAGGGACAGGGAGCTCCTACGAGCAGTACTTC. It translates to CASSQGTGSSYEQYF.

The J gene is TRBJ1-3, the V gene TRBV5-1; the match to TRBD1 covers 12 bases. J lost 0 bases, V lost 4 bases, and 8 bases had no gene match. This CDR3 spans 18 amino acids. Germline V lookup: CDR1 SGHRS, CDR2 YFSETQ. The CDR3: CASSPGQGATLSGNTIYF. CDR3 nucleotides: TGCGCCAGCAGCCCGGGACAGGGGGCGACCCTCTCTGGAAACACCATATATTTT. Full variable domain (rest looked up from reference TRBV5-1 and TRBJ1-3): KAGVTQTPRYLIKTRGQQVTLSCSPISGHRSVSWYQQTPGQGLQFLFEYFSETQRNKGNFPGRFSGRQFSNSRSEMNVSTLELGDSALYLCASSPGQGATLSGNTIYFGEGSWLTVV.

The chain links TRBV7-2 to TRBJ2-2; 8 positions match TRBD1. Germline CDR1 SGHTA, CDR2 FQGNSA. CDR3 length: 15 residues. V trimming: 5 bases; J trimming: 3 bases; junction bases outside the gene matches: 5. This chain's CDR3 is CASSQDRGDTGELFF. The CDR3 nucleotides are TGTGCCAGCAGCCAAGACAGGGGCGACACCGGGGAGCTGTTTTTT.

The chain couples TRBV5-1 to TRBJ2-3; TRBD2 agrees at 10 bases. The CDR3 consists of 16 residues. The V gene's germline CDR1 is SGHRS and CDR2 YFSETQ. Losses at the gene ends were 0 bases for V and 2 bases for J; bases not matched to a gene: 3. This CDR3 is CASSLGTSGSTDTQYF. Here the CDR3 DNA reads TGCGCCAGCAGCTTGGGGACTAGCGGATCCACAGATACGCAGTATTTT.

CDR3 in amino acids: CASSRDYGYTF. The CDR3, as DNA: TGTGCCAGCTCGAGGGACTATGGCTACACCTTC. The V call is TRBV18, the J call TRBJ1-2; D is undetermined. V was trimmed by 6 bases and J by 3 bases, leaving 5 bases between them. Germline loops: CDR1 KGHSH, CDR2 LQKENI. The length of the CDR3 is 11 residues. Variable domain in full (rest from reference TRBV18 and TRBJ1-2): NAGVMQNPRHLVRRRGQEARLRCSPMKGHSHVYWYRQLPEEGLKFMVYLQKENIIDESGMPKERFSAEFPKEGPSILRIQQVVRGDSAAYFCASSRDYGYTFGSGTRLTVV.

V gene TRBV15 combines with J gene TRBJ2-7; TRBD1 matches at 8 bases. CDR1 is LNHNV, CDR2 YYDKDF, per germline (reference sequence). The CDR3 contains 17 residues. V lost 0 bases and J lost 3; bases outside the gene matches: 10. CDR3 region: CATSREGPRDRIYEQYF. In nucleotides, the CDR3 is TGTGCCACCAGCAGAGAAGGGCCCCGGGACAGGATCTACGAGCAGTACTTC.

The V and J genes are TRBV2 and TRBJ1-4; 10 positions agree with TRBD1. The trim removed 6 bases at V and 4 bases at J, leaving 5 bases unmatched. The CDR3 is 15 amino acids. The V gene's germline CDR1 is SNHLY and CDR2 FYNNEI. The chain's CDR3 is CASRDRGQVNEKLFF. In nucleotides, the CDR3 is TGTGCCAGCAGAGACAGGGGGCAGGTTAATGAAAAACTGTTTTTT.

The chain joins TRBV30 to TRBJ2-6; D possibly corresponds to TRBD1 (5 bases). CDR1 and CDR2 from the germline V gene are GTSNPN and SVGIG (reference sequence). V was clipped by 8 bases and J by 0 bases, with 11 bases between them. The CDR3 totals 14 residues. The CDR3 is CAGASLSGANVLTF. In DNA form, the CDR3 reads TGTGCCGGGGCGTCCCTCTCTGGGGCCAACGTCCTGACTTTC.

V usage is TRBV9 and J usage is TRBJ2-6; 13 bases line up with TRBD2. The trim removed 4 bases at V and 0 bases at J, leaving 7 bases unmatched. Germline loops: CDR1 SGDLS, CDR2 YYNGEE. This CDR3 region has 19 residues. DNA of the CDR3: TGTGCCAGCAGCCTCAAGACTAGCGGGGGGCCCTCTGGGGCCAACGTCCTGACTTTC. It is translated as CASSLKTSGGPSGANVLTF.

The chain joins TRBV3-1 (or the pseudogene TRBV3-2) to TRBJ2-1, with D possibly matching TRBD1 (6 bases). The CDR3 covers 17 residues. Trimming took 1 base from V and 0 from J, leaving 13 bases between them. Germline V gives CDR1 LGHDT, CDR2 YNNKEL (reference sequence). The CDR3 DNA reads as TGTGCCAGCAGCCAAGGTGGGGGCAGGAGCTCCTACAATGAGCAGTTCTTC. Translating it yields CASSQGGGRSSYNEQFF.

The chain has TRBV11-2 and TRBJ2-5; 9 bases are shared with TRBD1. J gave up 2 bases and V 1 base, and 5 bases lay outside the gene matches. Germline V gene data show CDR1 as SGHAT and CDR2 as FQNNGV. CDR3 length: 16 residues. The CDR3 bases are TGTGCCAGCAGCTTAGTGTCTGGACAGGGGCAAGAGACCCAGTACTTC. Amino acid sequence: CASSLVSGQGQETQYF. Complete variable domain (other parts from reference TRBV11-2 and TRBJ2-5): EAGVAQSPRYKIIEKRQSVAFWCNPISGHATLYWYQQILGQGPKLLIQFQNNGVVDDSQLPKDRFSAERLKGVDSTLKIQPAKLEDSAVYLCASSLVSGQGQETQYFGPGTRLLVL.